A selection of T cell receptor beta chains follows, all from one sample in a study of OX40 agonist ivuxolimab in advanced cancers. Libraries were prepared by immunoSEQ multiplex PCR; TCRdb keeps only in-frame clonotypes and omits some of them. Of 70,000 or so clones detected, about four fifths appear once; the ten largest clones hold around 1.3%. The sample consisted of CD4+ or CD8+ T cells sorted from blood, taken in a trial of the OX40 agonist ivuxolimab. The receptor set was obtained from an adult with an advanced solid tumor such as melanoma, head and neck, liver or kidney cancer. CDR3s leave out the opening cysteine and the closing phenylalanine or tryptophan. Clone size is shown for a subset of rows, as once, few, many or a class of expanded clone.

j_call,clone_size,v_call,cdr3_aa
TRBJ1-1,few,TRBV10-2,ASSIKGENTEAF
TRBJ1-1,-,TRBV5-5,ASRLVGTGGFAAF
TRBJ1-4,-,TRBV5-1,ASSTGQDEKLF
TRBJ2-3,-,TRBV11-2,ASSKGQPTHTDTQY
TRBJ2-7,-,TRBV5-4,ASSLPGAGGKAYEQY
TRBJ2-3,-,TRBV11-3,ASSPSGGGTDTQY
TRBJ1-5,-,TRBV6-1,ASSDLDNQPQH
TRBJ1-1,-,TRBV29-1,SVRTGSSYTEAF
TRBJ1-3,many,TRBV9,ASSEDLRGTGNTIY
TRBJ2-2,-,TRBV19,ATLAPLNTGELF
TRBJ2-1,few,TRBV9,ASSQTSGGYNEQF